These 22 T cell receptor beta chains share one sample of origin, sequenced in a study of T cell repertoires in ileal Crohn's disease. Data came from immunoSEQ multiplex PCR; TCRdb stores just in-frame clones and leaves some out. The repertoire includes over 25,000 clones, about four fifths of them detected once, and roughly 19% sits in the top ten. Source material: ileal tissue. Source of these receptors: an adult with Crohn's disease.

The genes are TRBV9 and TRBJ2-2; 9 positions match TRBD1. The CDR3 contains 16 residues. Germline CDR1 is SGDLS and CDR2 is YYNGEE. J lost 8 bases, V lost 3 bases, and 11 bases had no gene match. This CDR3 is CASSGGGTGTTGELFF. The CDR3 DNA follows: TGTGCCAGCAGCGGAGGAGGGACAGGGACAACTGGGGAGCTGTTTTTT. The full variable domain, completed using reference TRBV9 and TRBJ2-2, is DSGVTQTPKHLITATGQRVTLRCSPRSGDLSVYWYQQSLDQGLQFLIQYYNGEERAKGNILERFSAQQFPDLHSELNLSSLELGDSALYFCASSGGGTGTTGELFFGEGSRLTVL.

The chain combines TRBV6-5 with TRBJ1-6; 8 nucleotides agree with TRBD1. V was clipped by 1 base and J by 5 bases; unmatched bases: 4. This CDR3 is built from 16 residues. CDR1 is MNHEY, CDR2 SVGAGI, per germline. CDR3 nucleotides: TGTGCCAGCAGTTACTTCCGGGACAGGAATAATTCACCCCTCCACTTT. Translated, it gives CASSYFRDRNNSPLHF.

This clone has only a few counts. The chain combines TRBV15 with TRBJ1-5; no reliable D call. V lost 0 bases and J 3 bases, leaving 6 bases between the germline ends. This CDR3 has 14 amino acids. CDR1 LNHNV and CDR2 YYDKDF come from the germline V gene (reference sequence). CDR3 region: CATSRDGDNQPQHF. For the CDR3, the DNA is TGTGCCACCAGCAGAGATGGAGACAATCAGCCCCAGCATTTT.

The rearrangement joins TRBV27 to TRBJ2-7; perhaps TRBD2 as D (5 bases). CDR1 and CDR2 from the germline V gene are MNHEY and SMNVEV (reference sequence). The CDR3 runs to 15 residues. Trimming removed 11 bases from V and 7 bases from J, with 27 bases in between. The CDR3 nucleotides are TGTGCCGGCAAACCATTCGGGGAGCCCCCGGGTGAGCAGTACTTC. Protein: CAGKPFGEPPGEQYF.

The chain has TRBV5-6 and TRBJ2-3, with 11 nucleotides matching TRBD2. Trimming took 7 bases from V and 6 from J; bases not matched to a gene: 10. Germline CDR1 SGHDT, CDR2 YYEEEE. The CDR3 is 15 amino acids. The CDR3 sequence: CASLTLAGASDTQYF. The CDR3 DNA reads as TGTGCCAGCTTAACACTAGCGGGAGCGTCGGATACGCAGTATTTT.

The table lists this clone with a few counts. The J gene is TRBJ2-1, the V gene TRBV6-6, with D maybe TRBD1 (6 bases). V was trimmed by 6 bases and J by 4 bases, leaving 13 bases between them. The CDR3 runs to 14 residues. Germline V lookup: CDR1 MNHNY, CDR2 SVGAGI (reference sequence). Here the CDR3 reads CASSFEGEYNEQFF. DNA of the CDR3: TGTGCCAGCAGCTTCGAGGGGGAATACAATGAGCAGTTCTTC.

This clone was counted once. The chain joins TRBV15 to TRBJ2-7; D is possibly TRBD1 or TRBD2 (6 bases each). Trimming pared 5 bases from V and 4 bases from J, leaving 12 bases between. CDR1 and CDR2 from the germline V gene are LNHNV and YYDKDF (reference sequence). CDR3 length: 13 residues. The CDR3 DNA reads as TGTGCCACCAGCGGAGGGACAAAGTACGAGCAGTACTTC. Protein: CATSGGTKYEQYF.

V usage is TRBV9 and J usage is TRBJ2-2; D is perhaps TRBD2 (7 bases). V lost 3 bases and J 4 bases, leaving 16 bases between the germline ends. The CDR3 contains 16 residues. Germline V gene sequence: CDR1 SGDLS, CDR2 YYNGEE. CDR3 sequence: CASSASRGAGTGELFF. The CDR3 DNA reads as TGTGCCAGCAGCGCCTCCCGGGGGGCGGGCACCGGGGAGCTGTTTTTT.

J is TRBJ2-3 and V is TRBV5-4; D is unclear. Trimming removed 4 bases at V and 7 bases at J, with 13 bases between. Germline V lookup: CDR1 SGHNT, CDR2 YYREEE (reference sequence). This CDR3 spans 13 amino acids. DNA of the CDR3: TGTGCCAGCAGCACTACTCTCATTAATACGCAGTATTTT. This codes for CASSTTLINTQYF.

This clone showed up just once. The chain links TRBV2 to TRBJ2-7, with 9 bases matching TRBD2. The CDR3 totals 13 residues. CDR1 and CDR2 from the germline V gene are SNHLY and FYNNEI. The trim removed 4 bases at V and 6 bases at J, leaving 4 bases unmatched. DNA for the CDR3: TGTGCCAGCAGTGGTCTAGCGGGACGCGAGCAGTACTTC. As protein: CASSGLAGREQYF.

This chain connects TRBV7-2 to TRBJ2-3; TRBD2 aligns across 10 bases. The CDR3 is made up of 15 amino acids. J lost 4 bases, V lost 6 bases, and 7 bases had no gene match. Germline assignment: CDR1 SGHTA and CDR2 FQGNSA. As DNA, the CDR3 is TGTGCCAGCAGGGAGAGCGGGAGGGCCGCAGATACGCAGTATTTT. Translated: CASRESGRAADTQYF.

J is TRBJ2-3 and V is TRBV7-9; possibly TRBD2 for D (6 bases). CDR3 length: 16 residues. Trimming took 5 bases from V and 2 from J, leaving 17 bases between them. Germline-derived CDR1 and CDR2 are SEHNR and FQNEAQ (reference sequence). CDR3 region: CASSPWDSRATDTQYF. The CDR3 region has the DNA TGTGCCAGCAGCCCCTGGGACTCTCGAGCCACAGATACGCAGTATTTT.

J is TRBJ2-7 and V is TRBV7-7; D might be TRBD2 (5 bases). The CDR3 is 15 amino acids. The germline V gene has CDR1 SSHAT and CDR2 FNYEAQ (reference sequence). V dropped 0 bases and J dropped 3 bases, with 12 bases sitting between them. CDR3 nucleotides: TGTGCCAGCAGCTTAGCGTCAGGCGAGGGCTACGAGCAGTACTTC. It is translated as CASSLASGEGYEQYF.

J is TRBJ2-2 and V is TRBV7-3, with D possibly matching TRBD2 (6 bases). The CDR3 length is 14 residues. Germline V lookup: CDR1 SGHTA, CDR2 FQGTGA. V dropped 7 bases and J dropped 0 bases, with 9 bases sitting between them. The CDR3 protein is CASKEGPNTGELFF. The CDR3 DNA reads as TGTGCCAGCAAGGAGGGACCGAACACCGGGGAGCTGTTTTTT.

The chain has TRBV6-1 and TRBJ1-2; 12 bases are shared with TRBD1. The CDR3 has 18 amino acids. Germline V gene lookup returns CDR1 MNHNS and CDR2 SASEGT. The V segment lost 3 bases and the J segment 8 bases; nucleotides outside the gene matches: 16. Here the CDR3 DNA reads TGTGCCAGCAGTGATAGGGGGACCGGGACAGGGGGCGGTGACGGCTACACCTTC. Translating gives CASSDRGTGTGGGDGYTF.

The chain joins TRBV10-2 to TRBJ2-3; tentative D call: TRBD2 (6 bases). CDR1 and CDR2 from the germline V gene are WSHSY and SAAADI. V was clipped by 6 bases and J by 1 base, with 11 bases between them. This CDR3 spans 14 amino acids. CDR3 coding DNA: TGCGCCAGCAGCCGGGACTGGGGCACAGATACGCAGTATTTT. This translates into CASSRDWGTDTQYF.

The V call is TRBV4-1, the J call TRBJ1-2; 7 positions agree with TRBD1. Germline V gene lookup returns CDR1 MGHRA and CDR2 YSYEKL. The CDR3 spans 14 residues. Trimming removed 3 bases from V and 4 bases from J; junction bases left unmatched: 5. CDR3 bases: TGCGCCAGCAGCCAGACAGGGATCGGCTATGGCTACACCTTC. Amino acids: CASSQTGIGYGYTF.

This rearrangement joins TRBV5-6 to TRBJ2-2; D is uncertain. V lost 1 base, J lost 0 bases, and 19 bases lay in between. Germline CDR1 reads SGHDT; CDR2 reads YYEEEE. This CDR3 has 19 amino acids. The CDR3 here is CASSLLSVRLPPNTGELFF. The CDR3 region has the DNA TGTGCCAGCAGCTTGCTCTCAGTCAGGCTACCCCCGAACACCGGGGAGCTGTTTTTT.

The chain couples TRBV30 to TRBJ2-5, with D possibly matching TRBD1 (7 bases). This CDR3 has 16 amino acids. The V end lost 0 bases, the J end lost 5 bases, and 19 bases lay between the germline ends. CDR1 and CDR2 (germline): GTSNPN, SVGIG (reference sequence). The CDR3, as DNA: TGTGCCTGGAGTGTACAGAGGAGGGGGCTCCGCGAGACCCAGTACTTC. Its translation is CAWSVQRRGLRETQYF. The complete variable domain, with remaining parts taken from reference TRBV30 and TRBJ2-5, reads SQTIHQWPATLVQPVGSPLSLECTVEGTSNPNLYWYRQAAGRGLQLLFYSVGIGQISSEVPQNLSASRPQDRQFILSSKKLLLSDSGFYLCAWSVQRRGLRETQYFGPGTRLLVL.

The V and J genes are TRBV19 and TRBJ1-2; 10 bases line up with TRBD1. With 6 bases clipped from V and 5 bases from J, the junction kept 6 bases outside the gene matches. Germline V lookup: CDR1 LNHDA, CDR2 SQIVND (reference sequence). The CDR3 runs 14 residues. The CDR3 bases are TGTGCCAGTAGCCGGACAGGGGGGAAGTATGGCTACACCTTC. Translating gives CASSRTGGKYGYTF.

The V call is TRBV5-1, the J call TRBJ2-1, with 7 bases that match TRBD2. The CDR3 consists of 14 residues. Trimming cost V 0 bases and J 9 bases; bases outside gene matches: 6. CDR1 is SGHRS, CDR2 YFSETQ, per germline. The CDR3 DNA reads TGCGCCAGCAGCTTGGTAACTAGCGATACTGAGCAGTTCTTC. It yields the protein CASSLVTSDTEQFF.

The V call is TRBV19, the J call TRBJ2-7, with TRBD1 matching over 8 bases. After removal of 8 bases from V and 2 bases from J, the junction contained 5 bases not matched to a gene. The CDR3 covers 13 residues. Germline-derived CDR1 and CDR2 are LNHDA and SQIVND (reference sequence). The CDR3 nucleotides read TGTGCCAGTGGCGGGACAGGAGCCTACGAGCAGTACTTC. Its protein is CASGGTGAYEQYF.